This TCR beta chain emerged from a study of low-dose radiotherapy and immunotherapy resistance in tumors. Study-wide context: Cohort 2, a group dosed every two weeks at 1 Gy per fraction, received 13 Gy in total over 26 weeks. Patients' oral aspirin dose was 300 mg daily across four cycles from cycle 1 day 1.

CDR3 length: 17 residues. V was clipped by 2 bases and J by 5 bases, with 22 bases between them. Germline CDR1 and CDR2: SGHKS and YYEKEE (reference sequence). Priming of first-strand cDNA relied on TRAV- and TRBV-specific primers (covering alpha and beta chains). TCRs were amplified for roughly 20 PCR cycles with a constant-region primer and V-primer adapter. TCRdb re-analysed the reads in MiXCR, keeping a single row per CDR3 protein. The sample shows around 99,000 distinct CDR3 sequences, under 10% of them seen only once. This clonotype was counted a few times. Time point meaning: before trial treatment.

The chain joins TRBV5-5 to TRBJ2-5, with D possibly matching TRBD1 (6 bases). The sequences come from PBMCs, collected before treatment. The origin of this receptor is a male donor with prostate cancer. CDR3 protein: CASSLGTNYPSRETQYF. Here the CDR3 DNA reads TGTGCCAGCAGCTTAGGGACAAACTACCCCTCCAGGGAGACCCAGTACTTC.